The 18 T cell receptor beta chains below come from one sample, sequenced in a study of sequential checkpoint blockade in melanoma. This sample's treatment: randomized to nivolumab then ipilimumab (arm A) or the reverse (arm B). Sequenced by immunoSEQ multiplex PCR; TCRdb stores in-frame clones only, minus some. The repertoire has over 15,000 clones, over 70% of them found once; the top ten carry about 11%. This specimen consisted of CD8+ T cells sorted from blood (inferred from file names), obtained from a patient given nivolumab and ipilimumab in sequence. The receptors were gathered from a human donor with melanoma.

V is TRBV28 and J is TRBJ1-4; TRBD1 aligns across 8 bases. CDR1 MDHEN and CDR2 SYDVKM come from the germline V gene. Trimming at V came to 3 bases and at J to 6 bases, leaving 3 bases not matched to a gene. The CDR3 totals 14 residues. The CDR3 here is CASSLTGVDEKLFF. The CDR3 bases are TGTGCCAGCAGTTTGACAGGGGTAGATGAAAAACTGTTTTTT.

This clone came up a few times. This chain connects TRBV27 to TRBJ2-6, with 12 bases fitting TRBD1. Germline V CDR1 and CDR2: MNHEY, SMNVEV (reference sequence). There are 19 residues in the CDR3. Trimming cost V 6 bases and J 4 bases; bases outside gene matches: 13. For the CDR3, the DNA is TGTGCCAGCAGCCTCAAACTGGGACAGGGGGCTCCCGGGGCCAACGTCCTGACTTTC. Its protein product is CASSLKLGQGAPGANVLTF.

This chain's CDR3 is CASSEGTAPYEQYF. The CDR3 bases are TGTGCCAGCAGTGAGGGGACTGCCCCCTACGAGCAGTACTTC. This rearrangement joins TRBV27 to TRBJ2-7, with a possible D match to TRBD2 (6 bases). CDR1 MNHEY and CDR2 SMNVEV come from the germline V gene (reference sequence). Trimming pared 5 bases from V and 2 bases from J, leaving 13 bases between. The CDR3 has 14 residues.

The CDR3 bases are TGTGCCAGCACCCGCGGTGACAGAGATACGCAGTATTTT. Encoded protein: CASTRGDRDTQYF. The V call is TRBV9, the J call TRBJ2-3; tentatively, D is TRBD1 (5 bases). CDR1 and CDR2 (germline): SGDLS, YYNGEE. V lost 6 bases and J lost 5, with 13 bases in between. The CDR3 contains 13 residues.

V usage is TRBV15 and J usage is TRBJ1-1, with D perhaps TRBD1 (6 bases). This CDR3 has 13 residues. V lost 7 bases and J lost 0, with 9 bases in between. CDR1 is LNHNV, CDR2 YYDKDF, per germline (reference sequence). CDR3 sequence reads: CATTDRLNTEAFF. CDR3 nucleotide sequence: TGTGCCACCACTGACAGGTTGAACACTGAAGCTTTCTTT.

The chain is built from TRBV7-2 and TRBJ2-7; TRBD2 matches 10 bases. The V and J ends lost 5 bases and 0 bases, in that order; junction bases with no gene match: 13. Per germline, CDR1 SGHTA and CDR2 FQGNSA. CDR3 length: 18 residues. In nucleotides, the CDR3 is TGTGCCAGCAGCGCAAGGGGACTAGCGCCCTTTTACTCCTACGAGCAGTACTTC. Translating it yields CASSARGLAPFYSYEQYF.

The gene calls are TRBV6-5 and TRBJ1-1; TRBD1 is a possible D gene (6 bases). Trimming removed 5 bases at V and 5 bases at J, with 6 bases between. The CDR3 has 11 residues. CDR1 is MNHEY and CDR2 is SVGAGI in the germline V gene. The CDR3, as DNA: TGTGCCAGCAGTACAGGGACTGAAGCTTTCTTT. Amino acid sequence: CASSTGTEAFF.

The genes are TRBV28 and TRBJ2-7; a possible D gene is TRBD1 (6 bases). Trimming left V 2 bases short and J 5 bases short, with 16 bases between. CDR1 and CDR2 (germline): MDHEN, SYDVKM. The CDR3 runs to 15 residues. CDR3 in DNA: TGTGCCAGCAGTTTAACGGGACATCCGCGGGACGAGCAGTACTTC. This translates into CASSLTGHPRDEQYF.

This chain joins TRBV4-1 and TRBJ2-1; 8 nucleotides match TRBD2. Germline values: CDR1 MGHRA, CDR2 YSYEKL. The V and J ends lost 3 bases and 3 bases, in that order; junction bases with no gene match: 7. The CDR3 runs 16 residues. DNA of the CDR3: TGCGCCAGCAGCCATAATGAGCGGGGGAACTACAATGAGCAGTTCTTC. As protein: CASSHNERGNYNEQFF.

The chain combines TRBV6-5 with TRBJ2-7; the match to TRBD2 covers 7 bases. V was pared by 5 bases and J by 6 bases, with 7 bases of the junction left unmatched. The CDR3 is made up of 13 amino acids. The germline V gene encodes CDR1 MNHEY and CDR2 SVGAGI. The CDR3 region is CASSGGRASEQYF. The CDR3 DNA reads TGTGCCAGCAGTGGGGGGAGGGCCTCCGAGCAGTACTTC.

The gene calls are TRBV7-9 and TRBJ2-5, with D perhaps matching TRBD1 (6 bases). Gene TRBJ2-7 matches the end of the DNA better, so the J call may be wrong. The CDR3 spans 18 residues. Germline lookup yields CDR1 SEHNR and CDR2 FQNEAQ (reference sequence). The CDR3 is CASSPPTGKGWNAYEQYF. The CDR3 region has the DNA TGTGCCAGCAGCCCCCCGACAGGCAAGGGATGGAACGCCTACGAGCAGTACTTC.

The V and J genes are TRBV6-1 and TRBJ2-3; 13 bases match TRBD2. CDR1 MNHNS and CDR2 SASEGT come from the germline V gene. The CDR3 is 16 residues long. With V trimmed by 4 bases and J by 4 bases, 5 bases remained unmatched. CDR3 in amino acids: CASSARLAGGSDTQYF. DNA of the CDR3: TGTGCCAGCAGTGCCAGACTAGCGGGAGGCTCAGATACGCAGTATTTT.

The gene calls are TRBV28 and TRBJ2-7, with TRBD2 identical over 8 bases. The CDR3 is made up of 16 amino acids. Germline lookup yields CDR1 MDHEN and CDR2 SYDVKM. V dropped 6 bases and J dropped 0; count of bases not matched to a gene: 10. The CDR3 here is CASRLISGASSYEQYF. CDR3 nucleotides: TGTGCCAGCAGGCTTATTAGCGGGGCCTCCTCCTACGAGCAGTACTTC.

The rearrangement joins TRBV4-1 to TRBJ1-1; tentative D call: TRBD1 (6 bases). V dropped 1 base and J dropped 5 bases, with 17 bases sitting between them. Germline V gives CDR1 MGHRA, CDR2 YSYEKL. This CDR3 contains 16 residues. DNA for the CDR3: TGCGCCAGCAGCCAAGTTTCCCTGAGGGGGGGGACTGAAGCTTTCTTT. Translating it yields CASSQVSLRGGTEAFF.

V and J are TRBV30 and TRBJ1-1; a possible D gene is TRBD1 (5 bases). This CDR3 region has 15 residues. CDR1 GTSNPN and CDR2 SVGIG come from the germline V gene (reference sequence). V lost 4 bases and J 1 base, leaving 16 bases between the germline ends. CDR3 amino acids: CAWIPRWGGNTEAFF. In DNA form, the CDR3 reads TGTGCCTGGATCCCCAGGTGGGGCGGGAACACTGAAGCTTTCTTT.

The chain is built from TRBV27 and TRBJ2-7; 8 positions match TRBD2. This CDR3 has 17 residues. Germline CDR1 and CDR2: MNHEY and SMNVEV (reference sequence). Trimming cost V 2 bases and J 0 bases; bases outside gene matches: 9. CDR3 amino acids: CASSLSSGRSFSYEQYF. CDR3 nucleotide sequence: TGTGCCAGCAGTTTAAGCAGCGGGAGAAGCTTCTCCTACGAGCAGTACTTC.

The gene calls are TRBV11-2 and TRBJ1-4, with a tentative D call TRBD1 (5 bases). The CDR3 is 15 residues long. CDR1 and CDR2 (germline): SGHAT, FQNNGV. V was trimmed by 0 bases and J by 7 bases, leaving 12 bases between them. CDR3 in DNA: TGTGCCAGCAGCTTAGAGGGGGGAGGACTTGAAAAACTGTTTTTT. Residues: CASSLEGGGLEKLFF.

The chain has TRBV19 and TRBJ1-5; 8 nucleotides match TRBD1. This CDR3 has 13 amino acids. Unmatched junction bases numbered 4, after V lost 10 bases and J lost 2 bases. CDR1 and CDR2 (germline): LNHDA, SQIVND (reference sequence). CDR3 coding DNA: TGTGCCACCACAGGGGGGGGCAATCAGCCCCAGCATTTT. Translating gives CATTGGGNQPQHF. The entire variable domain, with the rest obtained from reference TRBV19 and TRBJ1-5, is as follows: DGGITQSPKYLFRKEGQNVTLSCEQNLNHDAMYWYRQDPGQGLRLIYYSQIVNDFQKGDIAEGYSVSREKKESFPLTVTSAQKNPTAFYLCATTGGGNQPQHFGDGTRLSIL.